A selection of T cell receptor beta chains follows, all from one sample in a study of technical replicates of blood from a few donors. TCRdb keeps only in-frame clones here, not all; method: immunoSEQ multiplex PCR. The sample shows approximately 85,000 clones, roughly 94% of them seen only once. The specimen was T cells isolated from PBMCs. Source of these receptors: a human donor in good health. Each CDR3 is given with its conserved first and last residue. Fields, in order: V gene, J gene, D gene, clone size, CDR3 DNA, CDR3 protein. A D gene is named only where the DNA matches it firmly. Only part of the rows carry a size: once, few, many, or a class if the clone is expanded.

TRBV10-3	TRBJ1-1	NA	NA	TGTGCCATCAAGGTCGGGCGGGACAACACTGAAGCTTTCTTT	CAIKVGRDNTEAFF
TRBV1	TRBJ2-4	NA	NA	TGCACCAGGCGGAGAAGAGCCAAAAACATTCAGTACTTC	CTRRRRAKNIQYF
TRBV5-4	TRBJ2-6	NA	NA	TGTGCCAGCAGCTTGTTGTCGGGGTGGGAGGTCTCTGGGGCCAACGTCCTGACTTTC	CASSLLSGWEVSGANVLTF
TRBV2	TRBJ2-7	TRBD1	NA	TGTGCCAGCAGGCAGGGGGACTACGAGCAGTACTTC	CASRQGDYEQYF
TRBV6-1	TRBJ1-5	NA	once	TGTGCCAGCAGTCTACAGGACGGGGGACGGCAGCCCCAGCATTTT	CASSLQDGGRQPQHF
TRBV7-9	TRBJ2-3	NA	NA	TGTGCCAGCAGCTTGTCGTCCCAGGATGGCGATACGCAGTATTTT	CASSLSSQDGDTQYF
TRBV7-2	TRBJ2-7	NA	NA	TGTGCCAGCAGCCAGGACTATCGCTCCTACGAGCAGTACTTC	CASSQDYRSYEQYF
TRBV19	TRBJ1-2	NA	NA	TGTGCCAGTAGTGGCCAGGGTAACTATGGCTACACCTTC	CASSGQGNYGYTF
TRBV2	TRBJ1-5	NA	NA	TGTGCCAGCAGTGATGGGAGGGGCGCGCCGAGCAATCAGCCCCAGCATTTT	CASSDGRGAPSNQPQHF
TRBV4-1	TRBJ1-3	TRBD1	NA	TGCGCCAGCAGCCAGGTCGCGGGACAGGGGCTATACTCTGGAAACACCATATATTTT	CASSQVAGQGLYSGNTIYF
TRBV5-1	TRBJ2-7	NA	NA	TGCGCCAGCAGACTTTGCCTCTACCAAGTCGCCTACGAGCAGTACTTC	CASRLCLYQVAYEQYF
TRBV10-1	TRBJ2-5	TRBD2	NA	TGCGCCAGCAGTGATCCCTTGACTAGCTGGGAGACCCAGTACTTC	CASSDPLTSWETQYF
TRBV7-6	TRBJ2-7	TRBD2	NA	TGTGCCAGCAGCTTGGGGACTAGCGGGACCACTAACTCCTACGAGCAGTACTTC	CASSLGTSGTTNSYEQYF
TRBV7-9	TRBJ2-7	TRBD2	NA	TGTGCCAGCAGCTTCGCAGCGGGGGGATCGTACGAGCAGTACTTC	CASSFAAGGSYEQYF
TRBV9	TRBJ2-2	NA	NA	TGTGCCAGCAGCGAGGGTGGGAGCGTCAGCGTGTTCTCCGGGGAGCTGTTTTTT	CASSEGGSVSVFSGELFF
TRBV6-4	TRBJ2-1	TRBD1	NA	TGTGCCAGCAGCACCGGGACAGGGGGTTATGAGCAGTTCTTC	CASSTGTGGYEQFF
TRBV29-1	TRBJ1-2	NA	NA	TGCAGCGTTGAACTTGACTATGGCTACACCTTC	CSVELDYGYTF
TRBV15	TRBJ1-2	NA	NA	TGTGCCACCAGCAGACCGGGAGCTAACTATGGCTACACCTTC	CATSRPGANYGYTF
TRBV5-1	TRBJ1-1	NA	NA	TGCGCCAGCACCATTAAGGGGGAGGGGTTCACTGAAGCTTTCTTT	CASTIKGEGFTEAFF
TRBV5-4	TRBJ1-1	TRBD1	once	TGTGCCAGCAGCTTGGGAAGGGGGCGGGTTCCTTTCTTT	CASSLGRGRVPFF
TRBV5-1	TRBJ2-5	NA	NA	TGCGCCAGCAGCTTGGCTGGGGGAGGCGGCCAAGAGACCCAGTACTTC	CASSLAGGGGQETQYF
TRBV6-6	TRBJ2-7	TRBD1	NA	TGTGCCAGCAGTTACTCGGGACAGCCCTCCTACGAGCAGTACTTC	CASSYSGQPSYEQYF
TRBV7-9	TRBJ2-5	NA	few	TGTGCCAGCAGCCCGAGAGTTAGCCCCGAGGAGACCCAGTACTTC	CASSPRVSPEETQYF
TRBV6-5	TRBJ1-3	NA	NA	TGTGCCAGCAGTTGGCGCGGGGCTCCCTCTGGAAACACCATATATTTT	CASSWRGAPSGNTIYF
TRBV5-1	TRBJ2-7	NA	NA	TGCGCCAGCCGTCAAGGGAGCTCCTACGAGCAGTACTTC	CASRQGSSYEQYF
TRBV2	TRBJ1-2	NA	few	TGTGCCAGCAGTGACAGGGCGGTTGGTGGCTACACCTTC	CASSDRAVGGYTF
TRBV6-5	TRBJ2-2	NA	NA	TGTGCCAGCAGTTACTCGGCAGGCCCGATCACCGGGGAGCTGTTTTTT	CASSYSAGPITGELFF
TRBV19	TRBJ2-3	NA	NA	TGTGCCAGTAGTCCGGCTAGCGGCACAGATACGCAGTATTTT	CASSPASGTDTQYF
TRBV2	TRBJ1-2	NA	NA	TGTGCCAGCAGTGAATATGATTACATTAGGGGATCTAACTATGGCTACACCTTC	CASSEYDYIRGSNYGYTF
TRBV5-4	TRBJ2-5	TRBD2	NA	TGTGCCAGCAGTCGTAGCGGGGGGCAAGAGACCCAGTACTTC	CASSRSGGQETQYF
TRBV5-1	TRBJ1-1	TRBD1	NA	TGCGCCAGCAGCCCCGGGACAGGCCCGAACACTGAAGCTTTCTTT	CASSPGTGPNTEAFF
TRBV6-1	TRBJ1-6	NA	once	TGTGCCAGCAGTGAATGGTACAGGAGCTCCTATAATTCACCCCTCCACTTT	CASSEWYRSSYNSPLHF
TRBV4-1	TRBJ2-7	NA	NA	TGCGCCAGCAGCCAAGATCAGGGAGGCTACGAGCAGTACTTC	CASSQDQGGYEQYF
TRBV5-1	TRBJ2-5	TRBD2	NA	TGCGCCAGCAGCCCAGGACTAGTAGTGGTGGAGACCCAGTACTTC	CASSPGLVVVETQYF
TRBV29-1	TRBJ1-3	NA	NA	TGCAGCGTTCGCAGGGATTCTGGAAACACCATATATTTT	CSVRRDSGNTIYF
TRBV5-1	TRBJ2-1	TRBD2	NA	TGCGCCAGCAGCTTGACTGGGACTAGCGGGGGGAACAATGAGCAGTTCTTC	CASSLTGTSGGNNEQFF
TRBV29-1	TRBJ2-7	TRBD1	NA	TGCAGCGTGGCCGGGACAGGAATCTACGAGCAGTACTTC	CSVAGTGIYEQYF
TRBV10-3	TRBJ1-1	TRBD1	once	TGTGCCATCAGGGGACAGGGGCCGAACACTGAAGCTTTCTTT	CAIRGQGPNTEAFF
TRBV11-3	TRBJ1-2	TRBD1	few	TGTGCCAGCAGCTTAGAGGGTCGACAGGGGAACTATGGCTACACCTTC	CASSLEGRQGNYGYTF
TRBV19	TRBJ2-5	TRBD2	NA	TGTGCCAGTAACCTAGCGGGGGGTCAAGAGACCCAGTACTTC	CASNLAGGQETQYF